This T cell receptor beta chain was profiled in a study of cytomegalovirus exposure and HLA in healthy donors. Regarding this clone: Its antigen is still unknown.

PCR involved 60 Vbeta and 13 Jbeta primers. Clones were read by immunoSEQ multiplex PCR, and TCRdb kept only the in-frame ones, dropping some. The sample lists 100,000 to 150,000 clones, just under 75% seen once, with approximately 7% in the top ten. Trimming stripped 5 bases from V and 0 bases from J, with 15 bases between. The germline V gene has CDR1 LNHDA and CDR2 SQIVND (reference sequence). CDR3 length equals 16 residues. General study results and limits: Researchers reported in a later analysis that common viral pathogens appeared linked to several top clusters. Excluded were some V segments that proved indistinguishable, including TRBV6-2 and TRBV6-3. When analyzed later, the rates of TCR association showed variation by HLA locus, with DRB1 the most and HLA-C the fewest. Later work showed greater clonal expansion in HLA-associated TCR beta chains than in equally common others.

The material sequenced was PBMCs. This chain uses TRBV19 with TRBJ2-3, with D possibly TRBD2 on 6 matching bases. This TCR was recovered from a man in his forties in good health and CMV-seropositive. The DNA for the CDR3 is TGTGCCAGTAGTGCGTCAGGACTAACTAGCACAGATACGCAGTATTTT. Amino acid sequence: CASSASGLTSTDTQYF.